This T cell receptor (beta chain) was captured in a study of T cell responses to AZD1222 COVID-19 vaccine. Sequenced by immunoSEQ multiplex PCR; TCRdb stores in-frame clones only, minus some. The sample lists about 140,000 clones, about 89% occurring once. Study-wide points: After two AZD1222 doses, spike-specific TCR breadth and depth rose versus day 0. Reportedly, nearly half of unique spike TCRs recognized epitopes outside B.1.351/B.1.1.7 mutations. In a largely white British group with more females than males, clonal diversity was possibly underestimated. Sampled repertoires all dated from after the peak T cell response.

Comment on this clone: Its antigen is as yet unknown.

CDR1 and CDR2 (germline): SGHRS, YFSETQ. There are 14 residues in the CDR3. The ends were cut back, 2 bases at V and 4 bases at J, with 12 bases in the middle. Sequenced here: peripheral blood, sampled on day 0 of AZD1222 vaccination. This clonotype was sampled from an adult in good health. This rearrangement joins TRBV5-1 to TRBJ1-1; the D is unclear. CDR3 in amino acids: CASSFRGEGTEAFF. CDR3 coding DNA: TGCGCCAGCAGCTTCCGAGGAGAGGGCACTGAAGCTTTCTTT.